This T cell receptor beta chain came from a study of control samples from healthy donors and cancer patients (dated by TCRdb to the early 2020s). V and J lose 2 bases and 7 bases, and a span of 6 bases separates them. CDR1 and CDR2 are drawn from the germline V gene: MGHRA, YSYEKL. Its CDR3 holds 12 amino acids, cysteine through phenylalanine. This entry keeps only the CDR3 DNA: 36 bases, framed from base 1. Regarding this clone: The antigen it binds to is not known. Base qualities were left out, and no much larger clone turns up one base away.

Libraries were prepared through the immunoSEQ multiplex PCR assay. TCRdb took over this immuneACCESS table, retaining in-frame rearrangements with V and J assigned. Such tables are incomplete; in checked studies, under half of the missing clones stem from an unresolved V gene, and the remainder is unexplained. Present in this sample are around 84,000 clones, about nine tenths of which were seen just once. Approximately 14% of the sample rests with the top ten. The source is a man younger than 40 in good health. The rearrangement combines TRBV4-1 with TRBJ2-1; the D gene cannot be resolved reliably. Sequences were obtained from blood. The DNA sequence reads TGCGCCAGCAGCCAACGGTCGAATGAGCAGTTCTTC. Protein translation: CASSQRSNEQFF.